This T cell receptor beta chain originates from a study of shared clonotypes between healthy human individuals. The germline V and J ends were trimmed by 1 base and 3 bases, with 10 bases remaining between them. The germline V gene has CDR1 MGHRA and CDR2 YSYEKL. This CDR3 contains 16 residues. Ten or more counts support this clone. The repertoire was sequenced with immunoSEQ multiplex PCR; TCRdb's copy has only in-frame clones and lacks some. The profile covers fewer than 200,000 clones, with approximately 70% appearing a single time and under 11% taken by the ten largest. V usage is TRBV4-1 and J usage is TRBJ2-6; D is possibly TRBD1 or TRBD2 (5 bases each). Source material: memory CD4+ T cells sorted from blood. Described subset: CD45RA-negative fraction. The receptor was isolated from a man aged 30 to 45 in good health. The CDR3 is CASSQVRGVGANVLTF. CDR3 bases: TGCGCCAGCAGCCAAGTGAGAGGGGTTGGGGCCAACGTCCTGACTTTC.